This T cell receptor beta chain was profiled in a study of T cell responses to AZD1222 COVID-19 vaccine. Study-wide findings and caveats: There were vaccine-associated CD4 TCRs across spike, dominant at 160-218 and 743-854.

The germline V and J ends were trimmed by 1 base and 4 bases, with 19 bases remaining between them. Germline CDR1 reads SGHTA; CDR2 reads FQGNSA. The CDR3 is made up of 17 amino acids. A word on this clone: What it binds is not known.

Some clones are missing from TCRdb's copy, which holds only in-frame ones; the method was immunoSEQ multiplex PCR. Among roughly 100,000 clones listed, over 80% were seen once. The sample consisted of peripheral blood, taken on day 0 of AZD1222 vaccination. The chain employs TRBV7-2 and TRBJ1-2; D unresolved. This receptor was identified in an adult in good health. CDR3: CASSLGTFKRAAYGYTF. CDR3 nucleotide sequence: TGTGCCAGCAGCTTAGGAACTTTCAAGAGGGCTGCCTATGGCTACACCTTC. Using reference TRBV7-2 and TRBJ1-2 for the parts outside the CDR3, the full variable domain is GAGVSQSPSNKVTEKGKDVELRCDPISGHTALYWYRQSLGQGLEFLIYFQGNSAPDKSGLPSDRFSAERTGGSVSTLTIQRTQQEDSAVYLCASSLGTFKRAAYGYTFGSGTRLTVV.